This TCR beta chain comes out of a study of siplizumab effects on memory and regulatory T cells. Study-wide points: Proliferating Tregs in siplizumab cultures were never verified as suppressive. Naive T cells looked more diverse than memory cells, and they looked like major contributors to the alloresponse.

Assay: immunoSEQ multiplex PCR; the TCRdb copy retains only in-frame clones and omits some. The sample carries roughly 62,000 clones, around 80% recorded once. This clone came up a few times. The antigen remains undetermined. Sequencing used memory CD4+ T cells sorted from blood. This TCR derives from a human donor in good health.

CDR3 nucleotides: TGTGCCAGCAGCCTACCGGGGGGCGCCGCCTATGGCTACACCTTC. Amino acids: CASSLPGGAAYGYTF. The V and J genes are TRBV5-4 and TRBJ1-2; D might be TRBD1 (6 bases). The CDR3 is 15 amino acids. V lost 4 bases to trimming and J lost 4 bases, with 17 bases between them. Germline loops: CDR1 SGHNT, CDR2 YYREEE (reference sequence).